This T cell receptor (beta chain) was identified in a study of shared clonotypes between healthy human individuals. Measured with immunoSEQ multiplex PCR; TCRdb has only the in-frame clones, and not every one. The repertoire includes millions of clones, roughly 96% of them detected once, and around 0.13% sits in the top ten. Trimming at V came to 9 bases and at J to 3 bases, leaving 8 bases not matched to a gene. This CDR3 region has 15 residues. The germline V gene encodes CDR1 MDHEN and CDR2 SYDVKM. This rearrangement joins TRBV28 to TRBJ1-2; 12 bases are shared with TRBD1. The TCR was taken from a young man in good health. Specimen: naive CD4+ T cells sorted from blood. Subset of the sample: CD45RA+ positively selected. The CDR3 here is CASRDRGLLDYGYTF. The DNA for the CDR3 is TGTGCCAGTCGGGACAGGGGGCTTCTGGACTATGGCTACACCTTC.